A single sample gave rise to the 25 T cell receptor beta chains below, sequenced in a study of blood T cells in healthy people across ages. Next came a second PCR, run for about 6 to 12 cycles, which used a sample-barcoded 5' primer along with a J-beta primer mix. TCRdb re-derived calls from the 5' RACE reads in MiXCR, one entry per CDR3 protein. The data contain about 1,600,000 distinct CDR3 sequences, around 42% of them seen just once; the ten biggest clones take up roughly 8.2%. Sequencing was performed on blood. The origin of the receptors is a woman aged 18-35 years in good health.

The chain couples TRBV5-1 to TRBJ2-5; no reliable D call. Judging by the DNA end, TRBJ2-7 fits better; the J call may be wrong. The CDR3 contains 12 residues. Germline values: CDR1 SGHRS, CDR2 YFSETQ. The CDR3 bases are TGCGCCAGCAGCTCGAAAGACACCGAGCAGTACTTC. This codes for CASSSKDTEQYF.

The rearrangement links TRBV25-1 to TRBJ2-4; D might be TRBD1 (5 bases). The ends were cut back, 5 bases at V and 0 bases at J, with 14 bases in the middle. The germline V gene has CDR1 MGHDK and CDR2 SYGVNS. This CDR3 spans 16 amino acids. CDR3 sequence (DNA): TGTGCCAGCAGTCCCGACAGACTTCTAGCCAAAAACATTCAGTACTTC. Its protein is CASSPDRLLAKNIQYF.

The V and J genes are TRBV10-3 and TRBJ2-5; 14 bases line up with TRBD2. The last part of the DNA fits TRBJ2-7 better; the J call may be wrong. The length of the CDR3 is 15 residues. Germline V gene sequence: CDR1 ENHRY, CDR2 SYGVKD. This CDR3 reads CAISGLAGGGREQYF. CDR3 bases: TGTGCCATCAGTGGACTAGCGGGAGGGGGGCGCGAGCAGTACTTC.

The chain combines TRBV6-1 with TRBJ1-2, with unresolved D. Trimming stripped 2 bases from V and 1 base from J, with 11 bases between. This CDR3 has 15 residues. CDR1 and CDR2 (germline): MNHNS, SASEGT. Written as DNA, the CDR3 is TGTGCCAGCAGTGAATTTGGAGCGTATAACTATGGCTACACCTTC. The encoded protein is CASSEFGAYNYGYTF.

The chain recombines TRBV6-5 with TRBJ1-5; D unresolved. This CDR3 comprises 13 residues. V lost 1 base to trimming and J lost 6 bases, with 7 bases between them. CDR1 MNHEY and CDR2 SVGAGI come from the germline V gene. CDR3 sequence: CASSYWRGQPQHF. Written as DNA, the CDR3 is TGTGCCAGCAGTTACTGGCGCGGTCAGCCCCAGCATTTT.

The rearrangement links TRBV27 to TRBJ2-7; TRBD2 aligns across 13 bases. The CDR3 has 19 amino acids. Germline values: CDR1 MNHEY, CDR2 SMNVEV (reference sequence). V trimming: 6 bases; J trimming: 2 bases; junction bases outside the gene matches: 16. The CDR3 reads CASSFMLGTSGTVPYEQYF. For the CDR3, the DNA is TGTGCCAGCAGCTTCATGCTCGGGACTAGCGGGACGGTCCCCTACGAGCAGTACTTC.

J is TRBJ2-1 and V is TRBV2; 12 bases align to TRBD2. The CDR3 spans 17 residues. Germline loops: CDR1 SNHLY, CDR2 FYNNEI. The ends lost 3 bases at V and 5 bases at J; junction bases unmatched: 8. Written as DNA, the CDR3 is TGTGCCAGCAGTGATTGGCTAGCGGGGGGGGTCGACAATGAGCAGTTCTTC. Translated, it gives CASSDWLAGGVDNEQFF. Combining the CDR3 with reference TRBV2 and TRBJ2-1 gives the whole variable domain EPEVTQTPSHQVTQMGQEVILRCVPISNHLYFYWYRQILGQKVEFLVSFYNNEISEKSEIFDDQFSVERPDGSNFTLKIRSTKLEDSAMYFCASSDWLAGGVDNEQFFGPGTRLTVL.

This chain joins TRBV2 and TRBJ2-3, with D maybe TRBD2 (6 bases). The V gene's germline CDR1 is SNHLY and CDR2 FYNNEI. The CDR3 is made up of 14 amino acids. Trimming removed 7 bases from V and 1 base from J, with 12 bases in between. The CDR3: CASKAPGGTDTQYF. Written as DNA, the CDR3 is TGTGCCAGCAAGGCGCCGGGAGGCACAGATACGCAGTATTTT.

This clonotype was detected a few times. The V call is TRBV6-2 or TRBV6-3, the J call TRBJ2-7, with 11 bases aligning to TRBD1. There are 17 residues in the CDR3. Germline V gene data show CDR1 as MNHEY and CDR2 as SVGEGT. V shed 5 bases, J shed 3 bases, and the junction held 12 bases outside the gene matches. CDR3 coding DNA: TGTGCCAGCAGTAAGGACAGGGGGCTTCTAGGCAACTACGAGCAGTACTTC. Residues: CASSKDRGLLGNYEQYF.

This clonotype occurred once. The V call is TRBV6-5, the J call TRBJ1-1; D may be TRBD1 (6 bases). Germline lookup yields CDR1 MNHEY and CDR2 SVGAGI. This CDR3 comprises 14 residues. The V and J ends lost 7 bases and 4 bases respectively, with 16 bases between them. The CDR3 is CASIRFGGATEAFF. CDR3 DNA sequence: TGTGCCAGCATCCGGTTTGGGGGGGCCACTGAAGCTTTCTTT.

The chain is built from TRBV7-2 and TRBJ2-1; possibly TRBD2 for D (6 bases). Germline V gene data show CDR1 as SGHTA and CDR2 as FQGNSA. Trimming shortened V by 1 base and J by 4 bases, and 14 bases separated the two germline ends. The CDR3 runs 16 residues. CDR3 sequence reads: CASSLVAGIPYNEQFF. The CDR3 bases are TGTGCCAGCAGCTTAGTGGCGGGGATACCTTACAATGAGCAGTTCTTC.

This chain links TRBV4-1 with TRBJ2-5; 14 bases are shared with TRBD2. Trimming cost V 2 bases and J 9 bases; bases outside gene matches: 5. Germline lookup yields CDR1 MGHRA and CDR2 YSYEKL. CDR3 length: 15 amino acids. Here the CDR3 reads CASSQYLTSGGAQYF. The CDR3 coding sequence is TGCGCCAGCAGCCAATATCTGACTAGCGGGGGGGCCCAGTACTTC.

This clonotype has only a few counts. V usage is TRBV6-6 and J usage is TRBJ1-2, with 8 positions matching TRBD1. V was clipped by 8 bases and J by 0 bases; unmatched bases: 2. This CDR3 is built from 13 residues. CDR1 MNHNY and CDR2 SVGAGI come from the germline V gene (reference sequence). The CDR3 loop reads CASYRGANYGYTF. The CDR3 nucleotides are TGTGCCAGCTACAGGGGGGCTAACTATGGCTACACCTTC.

This chain uses TRBV5-1 with TRBJ2-1; 8 nucleotides agree with TRBD2. CDR1 and CDR2 (germline): SGHRS, YFSETQ. The ends lost 3 bases at V and 7 bases at J; junction bases unmatched: 6. This CDR3 spans 14 amino acids. The CDR3 spells CASSSSPSGNEQFF. DNA of the CDR3: TGCGCCAGCAGCTCCTCTCCTAGCGGGAATGAGCAGTTCTTC.

V and J are TRBV29-1 and TRBJ1-2, with 10 nucleotides matching TRBD1. The CDR3 contains 14 residues. J lost 4 bases, V lost 6 bases, and 8 bases had no gene match. Germline CDR1 reads SQVTM; CDR2 reads ANQGSEA. CDR3: CSVQVGQGIYGYTF. The CDR3, as DNA: TGCAGCGTACAAGTGGGACAGGGGATCTATGGCTACACCTTC.

V and J are TRBV5-1 and TRBJ2-1; the match to TRBD1 covers 8 bases. This CDR3 comprises 16 residues. Germline trimming cut 2 bases from V and 13 bases from J; bases unmatched to any gene: 17. The germline V gene encodes CDR1 SGHRS and CDR2 YFSETQ. Here the CDR3 DNA reads TGCGCCAGCAGCTTACCCGGACAGGGCCACCAAGAGACCCAGTTCTTC. This gives the protein CASSLPGQGHQETQFF.

The gene calls are TRBV18 and TRBJ1-1; tentative D call: TRBD1 (6 bases). This CDR3 is built from 15 residues. Trimming left V 0 bases short and J 2 bases short, with 10 bases between. Germline lookup yields CDR1 KGHSH and CDR2 LQKENI. In DNA, the CDR3 is TGTGCCAGCTCACCACCCCGGACAGTTAACACTGAAGCTTTCTTT. Its protein product is CASSPPRTVNTEAFF.

The rearrangement links TRBV10-3 to TRBJ2-3, with 13 bases identical to TRBD2. V was pared by 10 bases and J by 6 bases, with 4 bases of the junction left unmatched. This CDR3 contains 13 residues. Per the germline V gene, CDR1 is ENHRY and CDR2 is SYGVKD. DNA of the CDR3: TGTGCCACCGGGACTAGCGGGGACGATACGCAGTATTTT. Translating it yields CATGTSGDDTQYF.

This chain uses TRBV5-1 with TRBJ2-5; 10 positions match TRBD1. The V gene's germline CDR1 is SGHRS and CDR2 YFSETQ. The CDR3 is 14 residues long. The J segment lost 4 bases and the V segment lost 4 bases, leaving 4 bases of the junction unmatched. The CDR3 DNA sequence: TGCGCCAGCAGCCGGGACAGGGGTGGAGAGACCCAGTACTTC. Its protein product is CASSRDRGGETQYF.

This clonotype came up a few times. This chain joins TRBV20-1 and TRBJ2-7; 10 nucleotides agree with TRBD2. V dropped 4 bases and J dropped 2; count of bases not matched to a gene: 5. CDR3 length equals 14 residues. Per germline, CDR1 DFQATT and CDR2 SNEGSKA (reference sequence). The CDR3 DNA is TGCAGTGCTAAGCTAGCGGGGGTAACCTACGAGCAGTACTTC. Translating gives CSAKLAGVTYEQYF.

This clonotype turned up a few times. The V call is TRBV5-6, the J call TRBJ2-7, with 10 bases that match TRBD2. CDR3 length: 15 residues. Losses at the gene ends were 5 bases for V and 2 bases for J; bases not matched to a gene: 7. Germline V gene lookup returns CDR1 SGHDT and CDR2 YYEEEE. CDR3 region: CASRTLAGTPYEQYF. The CDR3 DNA sequence: TGTGCCAGCAGGACACTAGCGGGGACCCCCTACGAGCAGTACTTC. Full variable domain (remainder filled in from reference TRBV5-6 and TRBJ2-7): DAGVTQSPTHLIKTRGQQVTLRCSPKSGHDTVSWYQQALGQGPQFIFQYYEEEERQRGNFPDRFSGHQFPNYSSELNVNALLLGDSALYLCASRTLAGTPYEQYFGPGTRLTVT.

The chain links TRBV12-3 or TRBV12-4 to TRBJ2-1, with TRBD1 matching 10 bases. The CDR3 has 16 amino acids. Losses at the gene ends were 6 bases for V and 3 bases for J; bases not matched to a gene: 8. CDR3 amino acids: CASRPGGTGVYNEQFF. The CDR3 bases are TGTGCCAGCAGGCCGGGGGGGACAGGGGTCTACAATGAGCAGTTCTTC.

This chain links TRBV4-2 with TRBJ2-3, with 10 bases fitting TRBD2. The CDR3 has 22 amino acids. Germline trimming cut 3 bases from V and 5 bases from J; bases unmatched to any gene: 26. The germline V gene has CDR1 LGHNA and CDR2 YNFKEQ. CDR3 loop: CASSHQFDPIHLSGGALDTQYF. As DNA, the CDR3 is TGTGCCAGCAGCCACCAGTTCGATCCGATCCATTTAAGCGGGGGGGCCTTAGATACGCAGTATTTT.

In its sample, this clonotype was seen a few times. The rearrangement uses TRBV18 and TRBJ2-7, with D maybe TRBD2 (6 bases). The CDR3 sequence is 14 residues long. V lost 3 bases to trimming and J lost 1 base, with 10 bases between them. CDR1 and CDR2 (germline): KGHSH, LQKENI. For the CDR3, the DNA is TGTGCCAGCTCACCGATGGAGGGATCCTACGAGCAGTACTTC. This encodes CASSPMEGSYEQYF. Full variable domain (rest looked up from reference TRBV18 and TRBJ2-7): NAGVMQNPRHLVRRRGQEARLRCSPMKGHSHVYWYRQLPEEGLKFMVYLQKENIIDESGMPKERFSAEFPKEGPSILRIQQVVRGDSAAYFCASSPMEGSYEQYFGPGTRLTVT.

The chain combines TRBV20-1 with TRBJ2-7; 12 bases match TRBD2. Germline V lookup: CDR1 DFQATT, CDR2 SNEGSKA (reference sequence). The CDR3 loop spans 17 amino acids. Trimming at V came to 3 bases and at J to 7 bases, leaving 16 bases not matched to a gene. The CDR3 DNA sequence: TGCAGTGCTAGGGAAATTCAGCAGACTAGCGGGAGCTATGAGCAGTACTTC. Its translation is CSAREIQQTSGSYEQYF.